Here is one T cell receptor beta chain with its context. What antigen it recognizes has not been identified. Within one base of it there is no much larger clone, and no base qualities were kept. This sample stems from a study of OX40 agonist ivuxolimab in advanced cancers. Background for the entire study: Ivuxolimab, which targeted the costimulatory receptor OX40 (CD134), was an agonistic, fully human IgG2 monoclonal antibody. Intravenous ivuxolimab was administered to patients every 2 weeks at six dose levels: 0.01, 0.1, 0.3, 1.5, 3 and 10 mg/kg. Patients were allowed to have had prior anti-PD-1, anti-PD-L1 or anti-CTLA-4 therapy, and roughly 40% of the dose-escalation patients had been treated with checkpoint inhibitors. Three dose-escalation patients achieved partial responses, one with hepatocellular carcinoma and two with cutaneous melanoma. The paper covers the monotherapy dose-escalation part of the phase I ivuxolimab trial, which included N of about 50 patients. In the dose-escalation cohort, roughly 80% of patients were male, and the mean age was about 55 years, with a range of about 23 to 85. Of the roughly 52 dose-escalation patients, hepatocellular carcinoma was present in approximately 20, melanoma in approximately 15, renal cell carcinoma in 9 and head and neck cancer in 9. Peripheral TCRbeta sequencing was intended to test whether TCR sequence diversity was altered and clonal T-cell expansion was caused by ivuxolimab.

Trimming removed 4 bases from V and 6 bases from J; the gene matches leave 9 bases unexplained. The CDR3 starts with the cysteine, ends with the phenylalanine, and has 17 residues. CDR3 DNA only is kept here, 51 bases in frame from base 1. CDR1 and CDR2 are drawn from the germline V gene: SGHTA, FQGNSA. Genomic DNA was extracted from sorted cells for sequencing of the TCRbeta CDR3 region. The immunoSEQ Assay was used for sequencing of TCRbeta CDR3 regions. TCRdb retrieved this table from immuneACCESS and kept in-frame rearrangements only. Not all clones are present; in checked studies, unresolved V genes account for under half, and no reason is known for the remainder. Present in this sample are tens of thousands of clones, 80% to 90% of which were seen just once. The ten top clones hold about 2% of the sample. Study-wide conclusions, independent of this receptor: At doses of 0.1 to 3.0 mg/kg, clonal expansion of both CD4+ and CD8+ T cells in blood was seen between baseline and week 6. In the 0.1-3.0 mg/kg groups, partial responders had among the lowest normalized peripheral clonal expansion, particularly in CD8+ T cells. Antigen specificity was not determined for the clonally expanded peripheral T cells. Low levels of normalized T-cell clonal expansion were also seen in some nonresponding patients. After ivuxolimab, CD8+ T cells had more expanded clones than CD4+ T cells on average.

Patients with a history of autoimmune disease or receiving systemic immunosuppression were excluded from the trial. Peripheral blood for TCR sequencing was collected from all dose cohorts at baseline, on cycle 4 day 1, and on cycle 7 day 1. The samples were drawn from a first-in-human, open-label, multicenter phase I dose-escalation trial of ivuxolimab. The trial enrolled adults with locally advanced or metastatic head and neck squamous cell, hepatocellular, melanoma or renal cell carcinoma. Before TCR sequencing, CD4+ T cells and CD8+ T cells from peripheral blood were sorted into separate populations.

The source of this sequence is an adult with an advanced solid tumor such as melanoma, head and neck, liver or kidney cancer. This specimen consisted of CD4+ or CD8+ T cells sorted from blood, obtained in a trial of the OX40 agonist ivuxolimab. The chain is assembled from TRBV7-2 and TRBJ2-1; 13 bases in the junction line up with TRBD2. Read as DNA, the sequence is TGTGCCAGCAGCTCCCGGACTAGCGGGAGTCGGGGCAATGAGCAGTTCTTC. This encodes CASSSRTSGSRGNEQFF.